A single T cell receptor (beta chain) is shown here with its context. V lost 5 bases and J 0 bases, leaving 11 bases between the germline ends. The CDR3 has 15 amino acids. Germline values: CDR1 SGHVS, CDR2 FQNEAQ. The data stem from a study of blood T cell repertoires in COVID-19. Sequenced by immunoSEQ multiplex PCR; TCRdb stores in-frame clones only, minus some. This sample carries about 150,000 clones, around 85% of them seen once, and the ten largest clones take over 2%. This chain uses TRBV7-8 with TRBJ1-3; D gene unclear. Sequences were obtained from peripheral blood. The TCR was taken from a woman in her seventies with acute or convalescent COVID-19. For the CDR3, the DNA is TGTGCCAGCAGCCTCATCGGGAGCTCTGGAAACACCATATATTTT. Translating gives CASSLIGSSGNTIYF.